Below are 4 T cell receptor beta chains sequenced from a single sample in a study of blood T cell repertoires in COVID-19. The data were produced by immunoSEQ multiplex PCR, yet TCRdb's version contains in-frame clones alone and is incomplete. Among more than 250,000 clones, more than 85% were seen once, and the ten largest hold 3.6%. Sequencing was done on a sample of peripheral blood. Every receptor here comes from a man aged 18 to 30 with active or convalescent COVID-19.

V is TRBV30 and J is TRBJ2-7, with D possibly matching TRBD1 (6 bases). V lost 0 bases to trimming and J lost 2 bases, with 8 bases between them. The germline gives CDR1 GTSNPN, CDR2 SVGIG (reference sequence). The CDR3 loop spans 13 amino acids. CDR3 coding DNA: TGTGCCTGGAGTGTAGGACAGACCTACGAGCAGTACTTC. It translates to CAWSVGQTYEQYF. Filled out from reference TRBV30 and TRBJ2-7, the complete variable domain reads SQTIHQWPATLVQPVGSPLSLECTVEGTSNPNLYWYRQAAGRGLQLLFYSVGIGQISSEVPQNLSASRPQDRQFILSSKKLLLSDSGFYLCAWSVGQTYEQYFGPGTRLTVT.

The rearrangement links TRBV11-2 to TRBJ2-3; weak D call: TRBD1 (5 bases). The CDR3 has 15 residues. The V end lost 3 bases, the J end lost 1 base, and 11 bases lay between the germline ends. Germline-derived CDR1 and CDR2 are SGHAT and FQNNGV. The CDR3 sequence: CASSLFPRGTDTQYF. The CDR3 region has the DNA TGTGCCAGCAGCTTGTTCCCCAGGGGCACAGATACGCAGTATTTT.

The chain recombines TRBV3-1 (or the pseudogene TRBV3-2) with TRBJ1-1; no definite D call. The germline CDR1 and CDR2 sequences are LGHDT and YNNKEL (reference sequence). The CDR3 loop spans 12 amino acids. Trimming shortened V by 1 base and J by 6 bases, and 6 bases separated the two germline ends. The CDR3 coding sequence is TGTGCCAGCAGCCAAGCCGGTGCTGAAGCTTTCTTT. It yields the protein CASSQAGAEAFF.

The chain recombines TRBV19 with TRBJ2-1, with D possibly TRBD2 on 5 matching bases. This CDR3 contains 11 residues. The V and J ends lost 3 bases and 10 bases respectively, with 7 bases between them. CDR1 LNHDA and CDR2 SQIVND come from the germline V gene (reference sequence). CDR3 sequence reads: CASSIRGEQFF. CDR3 nucleotides: TGTGCCAGTAGTATCCGCGGGGAGCAGTTCTTC.